Shown below are 24 T cell receptor beta chains from a single sample sequenced in a study of cytomegalovirus exposure and HLA in healthy donors. A multiplex PCR was run with 60 Vbeta primers and 13 Jbeta primers. Clones were sequenced by immunoSEQ multiplex PCR, and TCRdb holds only the in-frame ones, with some missing. The data contain fewer than 250,000 clones, approximately 83% of them singletons. Source material: PBMCs. All receptors derive from a woman aged 45-65 years in good health and CMV-seropositive.

The rearrangement joins TRBV19 to TRBJ1-1; D call uncertain. Trimming took off 5 bases at V and 3 bases at J, with 10 bases between the two ends. The CDR3 covers 13 residues. Looked up from germline, CDR1 is LNHDA and CDR2 is SQIVND (reference sequence). The CDR3 here is CASSATRDTEAFF. DNA for the CDR3: TGTGCCAGTAGTGCCACTAGGGACACTGAAGCTTTCTTT.

This chain joins TRBV7-3 and TRBJ2-1, with unresolved D. Germline V gene sequence: CDR1 SGHTA, CDR2 FQGTGA. V lost 2 bases to trimming and J lost 7 bases, with 9 bases between them. The CDR3 runs to 13 residues. In DNA form, the CDR3 reads TGTGCCAGCAGCTTACAAATCAGAAATGAGCAGTTCTTC. Encoded protein: CASSLQIRNEQFF. Full variable domain (remainder filled in from reference TRBV7-3 and TRBJ2-1): GAGVSQTPSNKVTEKGKYVELRCDPISGHTALYWYRQSLGQGPEFLIYFQGTGAADDSGLPNDRFFAVRPEGSVSTLKIQRTERGDSAVYLCASSLQIRNEQFFGPGTRLTVL.

This clone was counted between two and nine times. This chain connects TRBV9 to TRBJ1-1, with a weak D call TRBD1 (5 bases). Germline V lookup: CDR1 SGDLS, CDR2 YYNGEE. The CDR3 length is 15 residues. The V end lost 0 bases, the J end lost 4 bases, and 13 bases lay between the germline ends. The CDR3 region is CASSVAGVGGTEAFF. The CDR3 DNA reads as TGTGCCAGCAGCGTAGCCGGAGTGGGGGGCACTGAAGCTTTCTTT.

This clone showed up just once. The V gene is TRBV27, the J gene TRBJ1-6; weak D call: TRBD1 (6 bases). The CDR3 totals 16 residues. The V end was cut by 6 bases, the J end by 0 bases, with 12 bases between. From germline, CDR1 is MNHEY and CDR2 SMNVEV (reference sequence). The CDR3 nucleotides are TGTGCCAGCAGACGACAGGCTCCCTCCTATAATTCACCCCTCCACTTT. It codes for CASRRQAPSYNSPLHF.

V gene TRBV5-4 combines with J gene TRBJ1-4; D might be TRBD1 (6 bases). Trimming pared 4 bases from V and 6 bases from J, leaving 13 bases between. The CDR3 contains 14 residues. From germline, CDR1 is SGHNT and CDR2 YYREEE (reference sequence). Written as DNA, the CDR3 is TGTGCCAGCAGCCTGGACAGAGATTATGAAAAACTGTTTTTT. The encoded protein is CASSLDRDYEKLFF.

The chain has TRBV29-1 and TRBJ1-2; D might be TRBD1 (6 bases). Germline V gene sequence: CDR1 SQVTM, CDR2 ANQGSEA. This CDR3 is 14 amino acids long. V dropped 1 base and J dropped 3 bases, with 12 bases sitting between them. The CDR3 loop is CSVEGGRGDYGYTF. CDR3 bases: TGCAGCGTTGAAGGGGGCAGGGGTGACTATGGCTACACCTTC.

This chain connects TRBV25-1 to TRBJ2-5, with D perhaps matching TRBD1 (6 bases). The J call may be in error: the DNA end matches TRBJ2-7 better. Germline CDR1 and CDR2: MGHDK and SYGVNS. The CDR3 is 15 residues long. CDR3 DNA sequence: TGTGCCAGCAGTCTGGCCGGGACACCTGCCTACGAGCAGTACTTC. Translation gives CASSLAGTPAYEQYF.

This clone was recorded only once. The chain carries TRBV2 and TRBJ2-3, with TRBD1 identical over 7 bases. The germline V gene has CDR1 SNHLY and CDR2 FYNNEI. The CDR3 spans 15 residues. Trimming cost V 6 bases and J 0 bases; bases outside gene matches: 6. The CDR3 loop is CASSHGTASTDTQYF. The CDR3 DNA sequence: TGTGCCAGCAGCCACGGGACAGCTAGCACAGATACGCAGTATTTT. Variable domain in full (rest from reference TRBV2 and TRBJ2-3): EPEVTQTPSHQVTQMGQEVILRCVPISNHLYFYWYRQILGQKVEFLVSFYNNEISEKSEIFDDQFSVERPDGSNFTLKIRSTKLEDSAMYFCASSHGTASTDTQYFGPGTRLTVL.

This chain connects TRBV19 to TRBJ1-1, with TRBD1 matching 11 bases. CDR3 length: 16 amino acids. Germline-derived CDR1 and CDR2 are LNHDA and SQIVND (reference sequence). With 5 bases clipped from V and 4 bases from J, the junction kept 9 bases outside the gene matches. CDR3 amino acids: CASSVRDRGVGTEAFF. The CDR3 DNA reads as TGTGCCAGTAGTGTCCGGGACAGGGGGGTCGGCACTGAAGCTTTCTTT.

This chain connects TRBV6-6 to TRBJ2-5, with 7 nucleotides matching TRBD2. Losses at the gene ends were 10 bases for V and 1 base for J; bases not matched to a gene: 12. The CDR3 runs 15 residues. Germline values: CDR1 MNHNY, CDR2 SVGAGI (reference sequence). The CDR3 is CATLVTGGIQETQYF. The CDR3 nucleotides read TGTGCCACACTCGTGACGGGGGGAATCCAAGAGACCCAGTACTTC.

J is TRBJ2-7 and V is TRBV18; D is unresolved. The germline V and J ends were trimmed by 6 bases and 0 bases, with 12 bases remaining between them. The CDR3 has 14 residues. Germline assignment: CDR1 KGHSH and CDR2 LQKENI. CDR3 in amino acids: CASSYKTLSYEQYF. CDR3 nucleotides: TGTGCCAGCTCGTATAAGACACTCTCCTACGAGCAGTACTTC.

The chain recombines TRBV5-6 with TRBJ2-2; no clear D gene. This CDR3 contains 15 residues. Between the trimmed V and J ends, which lost 4 bases and 8 bases, there was a span of 18 bases. CDR1 is SGHDT, CDR2 YYEEEE, per germline. Written as DNA, the CDR3 is TGTGCCAGCAGCGGGCCGTTGACGCCGCCGGGGGAGCTGTTTTTT. Amino acid sequence: CASSGPLTPPGELFF.

J is TRBJ2-3 and V is TRBV30; 11 bases fit TRBD2. Trimming at V came to 4 bases and at J to 4 bases, leaving 7 bases not matched to a gene. CDR1 is GTSNPN and CDR2 is SVGIG in the germline V gene (reference sequence). The CDR3 is 15 amino acids. The CDR3 coding sequence is TGTGCCTGGACCCCGGGACTAGCGGTCTCAGATACGCAGTATTTT. Protein sequence: CAWTPGLAVSDTQYF.

The chain recombines TRBV10-3 with TRBJ2-7, with D maybe TRBD1 (6 bases). Trimming took off 8 bases at V and 6 bases at J, with 14 bases between the two ends. This CDR3 comprises 12 residues. Germline lookup yields CDR1 ENHRY and CDR2 SYGVKD. CDR3 residues: CAIPWDTVEQYF. CDR3 nucleotides: TGTGCCATCCCCTGGGACACGGTCGAGCAGTACTTC.

V usage is TRBV6-5 and J usage is TRBJ2-3; 9 positions match TRBD1. Germline V gives CDR1 MNHEY, CDR2 SVGAGI. V was clipped by 5 bases and J by 2 bases; unmatched bases: 5. This CDR3 spans 15 amino acids. CDR3: CASSRTGAFTDTQYF. CDR3 nucleotides: TGTGCCAGCAGTCGGACAGGGGCGTTCACAGATACGCAGTATTTT.

This chain links TRBV4-1 with TRBJ2-5; no firm D call. The CDR3 runs to 14 residues. Germline V gene data show CDR1 as MGHRA and CDR2 as YSYEKL. V shed 0 bases and J shed 2 bases, with 7 bases lying between them. The CDR3 nucleotides read TGCGCCAGCAGCCAAGATAAAGCTCAAGAGACCCAGTACTTC. Encoded protein: CASSQDKAQETQYF.

J is TRBJ1-4 and V is TRBV6-5; D possibly corresponds to TRBD1 (5 bases). The CDR3 length is 14 residues. The germline V gene encodes CDR1 MNHEY and CDR2 SVGAGI. Deletions cut 5 bases from V and 4 bases from J, with 11 bases between. CDR3 region: CASSRDSDNEKLFF. CDR3 nucleotides: TGTGCCAGCAGTCGAGACAGTGATAATGAAAAACTGTTTTTT.

The chain uses TRBV4-2 and TRBJ2-5; D possibly corresponds to TRBD2 (5 bases). Per the germline V gene, CDR1 is LGHNA and CDR2 is YNFKEQ. This CDR3 spans 14 amino acids. Trimming shortened V by 3 bases and J by 5 bases, and 13 bases separated the two germline ends. The CDR3 bases are TGTGCCAGCAGCCACGGAGGCGCCGGGGAGACCCAGTACTTC. Translation: CASSHGGAGETQYF.

The chain uses TRBV28 and TRBJ2-5; D might be TRBD2 (6 bases). The V gene's germline CDR1 is MDHEN and CDR2 SYDVKM. CDR3 length: 11 residues. Trimming removed 11 bases at V and 5 bases at J, with 12 bases between. This chain's CDR3 is CAWGVRETQYF. DNA of the CDR3: TGTGCCTGGGGGGTCCGGGAGACCCAGTACTTC.

This chain connects TRBV15 to TRBJ1-4; no clear D. This CDR3 contains 15 residues. CDR1 is LNHNV, CDR2 YYDKDF, per germline (reference sequence). V gave up 0 bases and J gave up 5 bases, with 10 bases separating them. CDR3 region: CATSRDPVLNEKLFF. As DNA, the CDR3 is TGTGCCACCAGCAGAGATCCCGTACTAAATGAAAAACTGTTTTTT.

The chain is built from TRBV19 and TRBJ1-6; no clear D gene. V shed 1 base and J shed 13 bases, with 11 bases lying between them. The CDR3 extends over 13 amino acids. The germline V gene has CDR1 LNHDA and CDR2 SQIVND (reference sequence). The CDR3 nucleotides are TGTGCCAGTAGTATAGGCGGCAGTTCCCCCCTCCACTTT. It translates to CASSIGGSSPLHF.

V usage is TRBV2 and J usage is TRBJ2-5; 8 nucleotides match TRBD2. The ends lost 4 bases at V and 5 bases at J; junction bases unmatched: 12. CDR1 is SNHLY and CDR2 is FYNNEI in the germline V gene. The CDR3 sequence is 16 residues long. The chain's CDR3 is CASSARTSRVGETQYF. The CDR3 nucleotides are TGTGCCAGCAGTGCCAGGACTAGCCGGGTGGGCGAGACCCAGTACTTC.

This clone occurred many times. This chain uses TRBV4-1 with TRBJ2-1; a weak D match, TRBD2 (5 bases). The CDR3 totals 14 residues. Trimming took 4 bases from V and 7 from J, leaving 14 bases between them. Germline lookup yields CDR1 MGHRA and CDR2 YSYEKL. CDR3 sequence: CASSRGLLGNEQFF. CDR3 coding DNA: TGCGCCAGCAGCCGCGGACTTCTGGGAAATGAGCAGTTCTTC.

The rearrangement uses TRBV5-1 and TRBJ2-7; no clear D. Germline loops: CDR1 SGHRS, CDR2 YFSETQ. V dropped 4 bases and J dropped 2 bases, with 7 bases sitting between them. The CDR3 contains 12 residues. The CDR3 protein is CASSLPAYEQYF. The CDR3 nucleotides are TGCGCCAGCAGCCTTCCCGCCTACGAGCAGTACTTC.